The entry that follows covers one T cell receptor beta chain sequence. The target antigen is unknown. This sample stems from a study of CD8 T cells in ankylosing spondylitis. Findings and limits, study-wide: CD8+ cells made up the disease-linked clones, which were relatively rare in peripheral blood. What appeared characteristic of ankylosing spondylitis blood was a TCR beta motif of eight highly homologous variants. Disease-linked clones were reportedly significantly enriched in matched ankylosing spondylitis synovial fluid.

TCRdb re-called the 5' RACE reads through MiXCR, storing one row per CDR3 protein. Among fewer than 650,000 distinct CDR3 sequences, about an eighth were seen once, and the ten largest hold nearly 7%. V gave up 3 bases and J gave up 1 base; unmatched junction bases: 0. The CDR3 is made up of 14 amino acids. CDR1 KGHDR and CDR2 SFDVKD come from the germline V gene. This sequence was found in a male donor with ankylosing spondylitis. The rearrangement uses TRBV24-1 and TRBJ2-5; 8 bases agree with TRBD1. Sequenced sample: blood, either unsorted or a sorted T cell fraction (not recorded which). CDR3 sequence: CATSDQGAQETQYF. The CDR3 DNA follows: TGTGCCACCAGTGATCAGGGGGCCCAAGAGACCCAGTACTTC.